The table lists the clone carrying this T cell receptor beta chain with a few counts. This sample was taken from a study of T cell changes during pregnancy in multiple sclerosis. The CDR3 spans 14 residues. The germline CDR1 and CDR2 sequences are GTSNPN and SVGIG (reference sequence). V lost 3 bases to trimming and J lost 2 bases; unmatched junction nucleotides: 6. Libraries were prepared by immunoSEQ multiplex PCR; TCRdb keeps only in-frame clonotypes and omits some of them. The sample lists about 64,000 clones, roughly 91% occurring once. This clonotype originated in a female donor in good health, enrolled as a control in a pregnancy study. Sample: peripheral blood, taken in the third trimester of pregnancy. This chain connects TRBV30 to TRBJ1-2, with 7 positions matching TRBD1. The CDR3 loop is CAWRPRQGNYGYTF. CDR3 in DNA: TGTGCCTGGAGGCCGCGACAGGGCAACTATGGCTACACCTTC. Using reference TRBV30 and TRBJ1-2 for the parts outside the CDR3, the full variable domain is SQTIHQWPATLVQPVGSPLSLECTVEGTSNPNLYWYRQAAGRGLQLLFYSVGIGQISSEVPQNLSASRPQDRQFILSSKKLLLSDSGFYLCAWRPRQGNYGYTFGSGTRLTVV.